What follows is one T cell receptor (beta chain) and its context. Libraries were prepared by immunoSEQ multiplex PCR; TCRdb keeps only in-frame clonotypes and omits some of them. Altogether some 94,000 clones are present, around 84% being singletons, with the ten largest covering roughly 26%. V lost 2 bases and J lost 8; bases outside the gene matches: 10. CDR3 length equals 15 residues. Looked up from germline, CDR1 is GTSNPN and CDR2 is SVGIG (reference sequence). The sample originates from a study of radiotherapy plus CTLA-4 blockade in lung cancer. The input for sequencing was peripheral blood, taken from a patient treated with radiotherapy plus ipilimumab. The TCR was taken from a human donor with non-small cell lung cancer that progressed on radiotherapy plus ipilimumab. The chain has TRBV30 and TRBJ2-5, with 11 bases aligning to TRBD2. CDR3 DNA sequence: TGTGCCTGGAGTACGGGACTAGCGGATGGGGTAACCCAGTACTTC. Its translation is CAWSTGLADGVTQYF.